A single sample gave rise to the 26 T cell receptor beta chains below, sequenced in a study of T cell repertoires in cytomegalovirus infection. No cognate antigen is known for these TCRs. From the reads, TCRdb called clonotypes with MiXCR, one entry per CDR3 protein. This sample has about 920,000 distinct CDR3 sequences, with roughly 30% found just once. Here the sequenced sample was cultured CD8+ T cells from PBMCs, taken from culture after CMV antigen stimulation. The receptors derive from a human donor in good health (CMV status not recorded). Some clones in this sample may be carry-over from other donors' samples.

V and J are TRBV12-3 or TRBV12-4 and TRBJ2-1, with D perhaps matching TRBD2 (7 bases). V dropped 6 bases and J dropped 8 bases, with 20 bases sitting between them. The CDR3 is made up of 15 amino acids. The CDR3 here is CASSSFGGGRDEQFF. DNA for the CDR3: TGTGCCAGCAGCTCCTTCGGCGGGGGCCGAGATGAGCAGTTCTTC.

The table lists this clonotype with a few counts. The rearrangement links TRBV7-9 to TRBJ1-2; TRBD1 is a possible D gene (6 bases). Looked up from germline, CDR1 is SEHNR and CDR2 is FQNEAQ (reference sequence). The V and J ends lost 0 bases and 4 bases respectively, with 27 bases between them. The CDR3 is 20 amino acids. The CDR3 spells CASSLAYRIEAQGPFYGYTF. The DNA of the CDR3 is TGTGCCAGCAGCTTAGCCTATAGGATAGAGGCACAGGGCCCCTTCTATGGCTACACCTTC.

This clonotype was observed at least ten times. The V call is TRBV7-6, the J call TRBJ1-3, with no clear D. Germline loops: CDR1 SGHVS, CDR2 FNYEAQ. Deletions cut 1 base from V and 2 bases from J, with 6 bases between. CDR3 length: 14 amino acids. The DNA of the CDR3 is TGTGCCAGCAGCTTAGTAGTCGCTGGAAACACCATATATTTT. Translated, it gives CASSLVVAGNTIYF.

At least ten counts were recorded for this clonotype. This chain uses TRBV6-5 with TRBJ2-2; TRBD1 agrees at 8 bases. The germline gives CDR1 MNHEY, CDR2 SVGAGI. V trimming: 2 bases; J trimming: 4 bases; junction bases outside the gene matches: 9. This CDR3 spans 17 amino acids. DNA of the CDR3: TGTGCCAGCAGTTACCCTCGGACAGGGAGAGGCACCGGGGAGCTGTTTTTT. Its protein product is CASSYPRTGRGTGELFF.

Comments on this clonotype: A much larger clone differs from this one at a single base, so this may be a read error. The chain's CDR3 is CASSPWTSGATGELFF. DNA for the CDR3: TGTGCCAGCAGCCCCTGGACTAGCGGGGCAACCGGGGAGCTGTTTTTT. The chain employs TRBV7-2 and TRBJ2-2; 12 positions match TRBD2. The germline gives CDR1 SGHTA, CDR2 FQGNSA. The ends lost 5 bases at V and 5 bases at J; junction bases unmatched: 6. This CDR3 is 16 amino acids long.

This rearrangement joins TRBV6-6 to TRBJ2-7, with unresolved D. The V end was cut by 5 bases, the J end by 3 bases, with 8 bases between. The CDR3 extends over 12 amino acids. From germline, CDR1 is MNHNY and CDR2 SVGAGI (reference sequence). CDR3 residues: CASSELSYEQYV. CDR3 nucleotides: TGTGCCAGCAGTGAGCTGAGCTACGAGCAGTACGTC.

The chain carries TRBV9 and TRBJ2-1; 8 bases are a match to TRBD2. J gave up 5 bases and V 0 bases, and 7 bases lay outside the gene matches. The CDR3 covers 16 residues. Per the germline V gene, CDR1 is SGDLS and CDR2 is YYNGEE. CDR3 protein: CASSVDGSGGNNEQFF. The DNA of the CDR3 is TGTGCCAGCAGCGTAGATGGGAGCGGGGGTAACAATGAGCAGTTCTTC.

This clonotype appeared a few times. The chain combines TRBV25-1 with TRBJ2-1, with TRBD1 matching 9 bases. V shed 5 bases, J shed 5 bases, and the junction held 4 bases outside the gene matches. This CDR3 has 14 residues. Germline loops: CDR1 MGHDK, CDR2 SYGVNS. Here the CDR3 reads CASSYRGRHNEQFF. In DNA form, the CDR3 reads TGTGCCAGCAGTTACAGGGGGCGCCACAATGAGCAGTTCTTC.

V and J are TRBV28 and TRBJ2-1; the match to TRBD1 covers 9 bases. Germline trimming cut 5 bases from V and 5 bases from J; bases unmatched to any gene: 7. The length of the CDR3 is 15 residues. CDR1 is MDHEN, CDR2 SYDVKM, per germline. The CDR3 region is CASSLWTGVNNEQFF. CDR3 nucleotide sequence: TGTGCCAGCAGTCTGTGGACAGGGGTGAACAATGAGCAGTTCTTC.

This clonotype was counted only a few times. One end of the junction varies from germline; a read error may be responsible. The gene calls are TRBV6-5 and TRBJ2-2; D gene unclear. CDR1 MNHEY and CDR2 SVGAGI come from the germline V gene. The CDR3 loop spans 14 amino acids. In DNA form, the CDR3 reads TGCGCCAGCAGCTACTCTCTTAACACCGGGGAGCTGTTTTTT. The encoded protein is CASSYSLNTGELFF.

The rearrangement joins TRBV11-2 to TRBJ2-1; D possibly matches TRBD1 or TRBD2 (6 bases each). The CDR3 totals 10 residues. Germline V gene sequence: CDR1 SGHAT, CDR2 FQNNGV. V was trimmed by 8 bases and J by 9 bases, leaving 8 bases between them. The CDR3 sequence: CASGGGEQFF. The DNA of the CDR3 is TGTGCCAGCGGAGGGGGTGAGCAGTTCTTC.

In its sample, this clonotype was seen many times. This chain uses TRBV7-2 with TRBJ1-5; D is undetermined. The V end lost 1 base, the J end lost 6 bases, and 10 bases lay between the germline ends. Germline CDR1 reads SGHTA; CDR2 reads FQGNSA. The length of the CDR3 is 14 residues. In nucleotides, the CDR3 is TGTGCCAGCAGCTTAGATCCCCGGAGTCAGCCCCAGCATTTT. Translating gives CASSLDPRSQPQHF.

This clonotype was detected only once. The chain links TRBV15 to TRBJ2-2; D may match TRBD1 or TRBD2 (5 bases each). Per the germline V gene, CDR1 is LNHNV and CDR2 is YYDKDF (reference sequence). Trimming shortened V by 2 bases and J by 0 bases, and 13 bases separated the two germline ends. The length of the CDR3 is 17 residues. CDR3 in amino acids: CATSRRLGRANTGELFF. DNA of the CDR3: TGTGCCACCAGCAGAAGATTGGGACGCGCGAACACCGGGGAGCTGTTTTTT.

As regards this clonotype: An end of the junction does not agree with germline; a read error may underlie this. The chain links TRBV4-3 to TRBJ1-1, with D uncertain. The CDR3 runs 14 residues. Germline assignment: CDR1 LGHNA and CDR2 YSLEER. The CDR3 protein is CVSSPQHPNTEAFF. As DNA, the CDR3 is TGCGTCAGCAGCCCCCAACACCCGAACACTGAAGCTTTCTTT.

The V and J genes are TRBV7-3 and TRBJ2-7; D is unclear. The CDR3 totals 14 residues. Germline values: CDR1 SGHTA, CDR2 FQGTGA. V dropped 5 bases and J dropped 2 bases, with 13 bases sitting between them. The CDR3 coding sequence is TGTGCCAGCAGCCCCCCACAACAACCCTACGAGCAGTACGTC. Protein: CASSPPQQPYEQYV.

The V gene is TRBV3-1, the J gene TRBJ2-2, with 7 bases lining up with TRBD2. The CDR3 has 18 residues. The J segment lost 2 bases and the V segment lost 4 bases, leaving 13 bases of the junction unmatched. CDR1 is LGHDT, CDR2 YNNKEL, per germline (reference sequence). For the CDR3, the DNA is TGTGCCAGCAGCCCTCCCGTCGGCGGGGGAGCTAACACCGGGGAGCTGTTTTTT. Translation gives CASSPPVGGGANTGELFF.

In nucleotides, the CDR3 is TGTGCCAGCAGCTCCGGGGAGGCGGACATGTATTTT. Translation: CASSSGEADMYF. This chain joins TRBV7-9 and TRBJ2-3, with TRBD2 as a possible D gene (6 bases). This CDR3 is built from 12 residues. CDR1 and CDR2 (germline): SEHNR, FQNEAQ (reference sequence). Trimming removed 4 bases at V and 14 bases at J, with 16 bases between.

This clonotype was found a few times. The V gene is TRBV20-1, the J gene TRBJ2-1; 12 bases map to TRBD2. The CDR3 length is 15 residues. V lost 3 bases and J lost 8; bases outside the gene matches: 8. Germline V gives CDR1 DFQATT, CDR2 SNEGSKA (reference sequence). The CDR3 reads CSASWLAGGHDEQFF. The CDR3, as DNA: TGCAGTGCTAGTTGGCTAGCGGGGGGGCACGATGAGCAGTTCTTC.

The rearrangement uses TRBV12-3 or TRBV12-4 and TRBJ1-5; 9 nucleotides match TRBD1. CDR3 length: 19 residues. V was pared by 5 bases and J by 4 bases, with 18 bases of the junction left unmatched. CDR3 sequence (DNA): TGTGCCAGCAGTATGGCTTGGGGGGATAGGACAGGGGTTAATCAGCCCCAGCATTTT. Protein: CASSMAWGDRTGVNQPQHF.

The genes are TRBV9 and TRBJ2-5; 10 nucleotides match TRBD2. Germline CDR1 is SGDLS and CDR2 is YYNGEE. The V and J ends lost 3 bases and 0 bases, in that order; junction bases with no gene match: 11. This CDR3 contains 18 residues. The CDR3 sequence: CASSGGATSGEYQETQYF. DNA of the CDR3: TGTGCCAGCAGCGGTGGGGCTACTAGCGGGGAGTACCAAGAGACCCAGTACTTC. The full variable domain, rest sourced from reference TRBV9 and TRBJ2-5, is DSGVTQTPKHLITATGQRVTLRCSPRSGDLSVYWYQQSLDQGLQFLIQYYNGEERAKGNILERFSAQQFPDLHSELNLSSLELGDSALYFCASSGGATSGEYQETQYFGPGTRLLVL.

The table lists this clonotype with a few counts. This rearrangement joins TRBV27 to TRBJ2-7; D is possibly TRBD1 (5 bases). V lost 0 bases, J lost 5 bases, and 8 bases lay in between. CDR1 and CDR2 (germline): MNHEY, SMNVEV (reference sequence). CDR3 length: 13 residues. The CDR3 sequence: CASSLSSRDEQYF. In DNA, the CDR3 is TGTGCCAGCAGTTTATCGAGCAGGGACGAGCAGTACTTC.

This clonotype was recorded a few times. The chain combines TRBV2 with TRBJ1-6; the D gene is possibly TRBD1 (5 bases). This CDR3 spans 16 amino acids. The germline V gene has CDR1 SNHLY and CDR2 FYNNEI. V was trimmed by 10 bases and J by 5 bases, leaving 21 bases between them. The CDR3 DNA is TGTGCCATCTACGAAAGAGGTACAGGAGATAATTCACCCCTCCACTTT. Its translation is CAIYERGTGDNSPLHF. Supplemented by reference TRBV2 and TRBJ1-6, the full variable domain reads EPEVTQTPSHQVTQMGQEVILRCVPISNHLYFYWYRQILGQKVEFLVSFYNNEISEKSEIFDDQFSVERPDGSNFTLKIRSTKLEDSAMYFCAIYERGTGDNSPLHFGNGTRLTVT.

V usage is TRBV6-5 and J usage is TRBJ1-2; the D is unclear. Germline loops: CDR1 MNHEY, CDR2 SVGAGI. The V end was cut by 6 bases, the J end by 4 bases, with 24 bases between. This CDR3 has 17 residues. The CDR3 loop reads CASSLVGYNPAIYGYTF. The CDR3 nucleotides read TGTGCCAGCAGCCTAGTGGGTTACAACCCAGCTATCTATGGCTACACCTTC.

There are a few counts of this clonotype. V is TRBV2 and J is TRBJ2-1, with D unresolved. Per the germline V gene, CDR1 is SNHLY and CDR2 is FYNNEI. The CDR3 consists of 11 residues. V was shortened by 4 bases and J by 8 bases, with 6 bases between the two germline ends. The CDR3 sequence: CASSVEDEQFF. For the CDR3, the DNA is TGTGCCAGCAGTGTTGAGGATGAGCAGTTCTTC.

The chain links TRBV5-3 to TRBJ2-1; D gene unclear. TRBV5-3 belongs to the ORF category, with a function that is uncertain. The V end was cut by 0 bases, the J end by 6 bases, with 10 bases between. The length of the CDR3 is 14 residues. The DNA for the CDR3 is TGTGCCAGAAGCTTGGCATTAGATACCAATGAGCAGTTCTTC. This sequence encodes CARSLALDTNEQFF.

Details on this clonotype: One end of the junction fails to match germline, which may point to a read error. V usage is TRBV6-8 and J usage is TRBJ2-5; D is unresolved. The CDR3 is 11 amino acids. In germline, CDR1 is MNHGY, CDR2 SAAAGT. In nucleotides, the CDR3 is TGTGCCAGCAGCACCACCGAGACCCGGTACTTC. It encodes CASSTTETRYF.